Listed below are T cell receptor beta chains from one sample, sequenced in a study of cytomegalovirus exposure and HLA in healthy donors. The method was immunoSEQ multiplex PCR; TCRdb's version includes in-frame clones alone and lacks a portion of them. This sample carries some 100,000 clones, roughly two thirds of them seen once, and the ten largest clones take under 9.5%. The sequencing input was PBMCs. These receptor sequences come from a man aged 40-49 years in good health and CMV-seronegative. CDR3s include the opening cysteine and the closing phenylalanine or tryptophan. Fields, in order: CDR3 protein, V gene.

CDR3: CASSLEDYPDTQYF
V: TRBV4-2

CDR3: CSAGDSDRNTIYF
V: TRBV29-1

CDR3: CASSPKRQEDSPLHF
V: TRBV18

CDR3: CASSPPGANTEAFF
V: TRBV14

CDR3: CASSPIAAYEQYF
V: TRBV18

CDR3: CASSYSYRGYGYTF
V: TRBV6-5

CDR3: CASSQVRNGDTEAFF
V: TRBV4-3

CDR3: CASSPRRQGNQPQHF
V: TRBV6-6

CDR3: CASSRDLASGGSPVVTDTQYF
V: TRBV4-2

CDR3: CASSPQPNTGELFF
V: TRBV9

CDR3: CASSVGGGGLYNEQFF
V: TRBV9

CDR3: CASSPRSGYGYTF
V: TRBV19

CDR3: CSVVTGGQPQHF
V: TRBV29-1

CDR3: CASSFSRANEKLFF
V: TRBV5-1

CDR3: CASSPQGQGWLHEQYF
V: TRBV9

CDR3: CASSQGLAGTDTQYF
V: TRBV4-3

CDR3: CASRFASRGSSYEQYF
V: TRBV19

CDR3: CASSPGQYYGYTF
V: TRBV7-2

CDR3: CASSFSETAQYF
V: TRBV27

CDR3: CASSPTGTGVNKNTGELFF
V: TRBV7-9

CDR3: CASSRPGTGGTNYGYTF
V: TRBV28

CDR3: CASSLMAGTYEQYF
V: TRBV7-3